A single sample is the source of the 20 T cell receptor beta chains below, sequenced in a study of shared clonotypes between healthy human individuals (dated by TCRdb to 2018 to 2021). Receptor libraries were prepared by the immunoSEQ multiplex PCR assay. TCRdb retrieved this table from immuneACCESS and kept in-frame rearrangements only. Not all clones are present; in checked studies, unresolved V genes account for under half, and no reason is known for the remainder. The sample table contains a few hundred thousand clones; only one count was recorded for less than 80% of them. The biggest ten clones account for less than 15% of the sample. Sequencing was performed on PBMCs. These receptors all come from a woman aged 40 to 49 in good health. Some clones in this sample may be carry-over from other donors' samples.

This clone has a handful of counts. This chain connects TRBV14 to TRBJ2-1, with D possibly TRBD1 on 6 matching bases. The V end lost 0 bases, the J end lost 8 bases, and 11 bases lay between the germline ends. CDR3 length: 14 amino acids. CDR1 SGHDN and CDR2 FVKESK come from the germline V gene. CDR3 in DNA: TGTGCCAGCAGCCAAGATTGGGGGCGCGATGAGCAGTTCTTC. Translation gives CASSQDWGRDEQFF.

The chain couples TRBV30 to TRBJ1-2; D unclear. CDR3 length: 11 residues. From germline, CDR1 is GTSNPN and CDR2 SVGIG (reference sequence). The V and J ends lost 5 bases and 4 bases respectively, with 8 bases between them. DNA of the CDR3: TGTGCCTGGGGTACTTCCTATGGCTACACCTTC. This translates into CAWGTSYGYTF.

The rearrangement joins TRBV18 to TRBJ2-3; unclear D gene. Germline loops: CDR1 KGHSH, CDR2 LQKENI. Trimming removed 2 bases from V and 0 bases from J, with 6 bases in between. The CDR3 runs to 14 residues. In DNA form, the CDR3 reads TGTGCCAGCTCACCAAGATACAGCACAGATACGCAGTATTTT. It translates to CASSPRYSTDTQYF.

As concerns this clone: Sequence at one end of the junction differs from germline and may be a read error. The chain joins TRBV28 to TRBJ2-1; 7 bases agree with TRBD2. The CDR3 is 13 residues long. Germline assignment: CDR1 MDHEN and CDR2 SYDVKM. The CDR3: CASSPGLVTSPLF. The DNA of the CDR3 is TGTGCCAGCAGCCCCGGACTAGTAACCTCCCCCCTCTTC. Based on the CDR3 plus reference TRBV28 and TRBJ2-1, the full variable domain is DVKVTQSSRYLVKRTGEKVFLECVQDMDHENMFWYRQDPGLGLRLIYFSYDVKMKEKGDIPEGYSVSREKKERFSLILESASTNQTSMYLCASSPGLVTSPLFGPGTRLTVL.

CDR3 protein: CASSPDFRYNEQFF. The CDR3 coding sequence is TGCGCCAGCAGCCCGGACTTCCGGTACAATGAGCAGTTCTTC. The chain is built from TRBV5-1 and TRBJ2-1; possible D gene TRBD2, 5 bases. The ends were cut back, 4 bases at V and 4 bases at J, with 12 bases in the middle. Germline CDR1 is SGHRS and CDR2 is YFSETQ. The CDR3 contains 14 residues.

Comment on this clone: A far more abundant clone sits one base away, making this likely a read error. The sample carries other DNA sequences with the same CDR3. V gene TRBV30 combines with J gene TRBJ1-5; D might be TRBD1 (6 bases). The germline gives CDR1 GTSNPN, CDR2 SVGIG (reference sequence). The CDR3 runs to 14 residues. V lost 5 bases and J lost 0, with 11 bases in between. Here the CDR3 reads CAWPPGHSNQPQHF. CDR3 DNA sequence: TGTGCCTGGCCCCCGGGACATAGCAATCAGCCCCAGCATTTT.

This rearrangement joins TRBV27 to TRBJ2-7; the D is unclear. The CDR3 loop spans 13 amino acids. Germline V gene data show CDR1 as MNHEY and CDR2 as SMNVEV (reference sequence). V was shortened by 2 bases and J by 3 bases, with 8 bases between the two germline ends. In nucleotides, the CDR3 is TGTGCCAGCAGTTTACGTGTGTACTACGAGCAGTACTTC. Translating gives CASSLRVYYEQYF.

At least ten counts were recorded for this clone. This chain links TRBV6-6 with TRBJ2-7, with D possibly being TRBD2 (5 bases). CDR3 size: 14 residues. Trimming pared 4 bases from V and 3 bases from J, leaving 13 bases between. CDR1 and CDR2 (germline): MNHNY, SVGAGI (reference sequence). CDR3 in amino acids: CASSFGLEGYEQYF. The CDR3 bases are TGTGCCAGCAGTTTTGGGCTAGAGGGCTACGAGCAGTACTTC.

V gene TRBV14 combines with J gene TRBJ2-7, with 13 bases that match TRBD2. The ends lost 1 base at V and 2 bases at J; junction bases unmatched: 11. This CDR3 spans 19 amino acids. Germline CDR1 is SGHDN and CDR2 is FVKESK. CDR3 residues: CASSQGGLAGDLGTYEQYF. The DNA of the CDR3 is TGTGCCAGCAGCCAAGGCGGACTAGCGGGAGATCTGGGGACCTACGAGCAGTACTTC.

This sequence joins TRBV5-1 and TRBJ2-3, with 9 bases that match TRBD2. V dropped 2 bases and J dropped 4; count of bases not matched to a gene: 17. Germline V gene lookup returns CDR1 SGHRS and CDR2 YFSETQ. The CDR3 spans 19 residues. CDR3 bases: TGCGCCAGCAGCTTAGAAACTTTGGATAGCGGGAGAGTCCCAGATACGCAGTATTTT. Amino acids: CASSLETLDSGRVPDTQYF.

This clone was found a few times. The V call is TRBV27, the J call TRBJ2-4, with 10 bases lining up with TRBD1. The CDR3 runs to 14 residues. CDR1 is MNHEY and CDR2 is SMNVEV in the germline V gene (reference sequence). V shed 6 bases and J 5 bases; nucleotides not matched to a gene: 4. CDR3 bases: TGTGCCAGCAGGAGACAGGGGGCGGAAAACATTCAGTACTTC. It codes for CASRRQGAENIQYF.

This chain uses TRBV5-4 with TRBJ2-5; 8 positions match TRBD2. The CDR3 has 16 residues. With V trimmed by 4 bases and J by 2 bases, 10 bases remained unmatched. Per germline, CDR1 SGHNT and CDR2 YYREEE (reference sequence). The CDR3 DNA follows: TGTGCCAGCAGCCCTTCCGTTACGGGAGGGCAAGAGACCCAGTACTTC. It codes for CASSPSVTGGQETQYF.

This sequence joins TRBV28 and TRBJ2-3, with a weak D call TRBD2 (5 bases). The CDR3 covers 16 residues. V lost 4 bases and J 1 base, leaving 15 bases between the germline ends. Germline CDR1 is MDHEN and CDR2 is SYDVKM. CDR3 nucleotides: TGTGCCAGCAGTTCCGTCGGAGGTAGTGGCACAGATACGCAGTATTTT. This encodes CASSSVGGSGTDTQYF.

The rearrangement uses TRBV9 and TRBJ2-1; D uncertain. Trimming pared 2 bases from V and 0 bases from J, leaving 9 bases between. The CDR3 runs to 15 residues. Germline CDR1 is SGDLS and CDR2 is YYNGEE. DNA of the CDR3: TGTGCCAGCAGCGTGCTCCCCAGCTCCTACAATGAGCAGTTCTTC. It is translated as CASSVLPSSYNEQFF. Supplemented by reference TRBV9 and TRBJ2-1, the full variable domain reads DSGVTQTPKHLITATGQRVTLRCSPRSGDLSVYWYQQSLDQGLQFLIQYYNGEERAKGNILERFSAQQFPDLHSELNLSSLELGDSALYFCASSVLPSSYNEQFFGPGTRLTVL.

CDR3 protein: CASSQDTGAYRNGYTF. The CDR3 coding sequence is TGTGCCAGCAGCCAAGATACGGGGGCTTACCGGAATGGCTACACCTTC. The chain is built from TRBV14 and TRBJ1-2; D perhaps matches TRBD1 (6 bases). CDR1 SGHDN and CDR2 FVKESK come from the germline V gene. The CDR3 length is 16 residues. The germline V and J ends were trimmed by 0 bases and 6 bases, with 17 bases remaining between them.

As for this clone: This CDR3 is also generated by other DNA sequences in the sample. This sequence joins TRBV5-1 and TRBJ2-2, with D unclear. V was pared by 4 bases and J by 2 bases, with 6 bases between. The CDR3 loop spans 13 amino acids. From germline, CDR1 is SGHRS and CDR2 YFSETQ. The CDR3 DNA reads as TGCGCCAGCAGCCTCACTAACACCGGGGAGCTGTTTTTT. It translates to CASSLTNTGELFF. Full variable domain (rest looked up from reference TRBV5-1 and TRBJ2-2): KAGVTQTPRYLIKTRGQQVTLSCSPISGHRSVSWYQQTPGQGLQFLFEYFSETQRNKGNFPGRFSGRQFSNSRSEMNVSTLELGDSALYLCASSLTNTGELFFGEGSRLTVL.

This rearrangement joins TRBV4-2 to TRBJ2-2; 13 nucleotides agree with TRBD2. The CDR3 is made up of 16 amino acids. Germline trimming cut 4 bases from V and 6 bases from J; bases unmatched to any gene: 5. In germline, CDR1 is LGHNA, CDR2 YNFKEQ. CDR3 sequence: CASSPGTSGNAGELFF. For the CDR3, the DNA is TGTGCCAGCAGCCCGGGGACTAGCGGGAATGCCGGGGAGCTGTTTTTT.

The chain links TRBV19 to TRBJ2-1; TRBD2 aligns across 8 bases. After removal of 2 bases from V and 3 bases from J, the junction contained 6 bases not matched to a gene. Germline CDR1 and CDR2: LNHDA and SQIVND (reference sequence). The CDR3 totals 16 residues. CDR3 in amino acids: CASSIFAGGHYNEQFF. For the CDR3, the DNA is TGTGCCAGTAGTATATTTGCGGGAGGTCACTACAATGAGCAGTTCTTC.

The chain has TRBV2 and TRBJ2-7; 7 nucleotides match TRBD2. CDR3 length: 14 residues. Trimming at V came to 8 bases and at J to 0 bases, leaving 7 bases not matched to a gene. Germline CDR1 and CDR2: SNHLY and FYNNEI. The CDR3 loop reads CASDRRGSSYEQYF. In nucleotides, the CDR3 is TGTGCCAGCGACCGCCGCGGGAGCTCCTACGAGCAGTACTTC.

On this clone itself: A much larger clone differs by one base, so this may be a read error. V is TRBV6-1 and J is TRBJ2-5, with D perhaps assigned TRBD1 or TRBD2 (5 bases each). This CDR3 region has 13 residues. Germline CDR1 MNHNS, CDR2 SASEGT. The CDR3 region has the DNA TGTGCCAGCAGTGACAGGGTCAGGGAGACCCGGTACTTC. Translated, it gives CASSDRVRETRYF.